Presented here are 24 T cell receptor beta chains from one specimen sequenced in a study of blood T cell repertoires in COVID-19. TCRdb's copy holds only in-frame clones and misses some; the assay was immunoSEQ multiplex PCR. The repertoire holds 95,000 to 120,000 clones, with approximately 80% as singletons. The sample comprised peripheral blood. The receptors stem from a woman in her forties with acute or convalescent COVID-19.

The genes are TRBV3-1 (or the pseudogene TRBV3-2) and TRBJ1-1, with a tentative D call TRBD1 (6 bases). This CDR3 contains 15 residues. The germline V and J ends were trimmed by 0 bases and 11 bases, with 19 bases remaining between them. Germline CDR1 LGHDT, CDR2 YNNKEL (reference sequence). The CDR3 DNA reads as TGTGCCAGCAGCCAAGAGGGGGCCTACCCCGTGCGGGCTTTCTTT. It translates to CASSQEGAYPVRAFF.

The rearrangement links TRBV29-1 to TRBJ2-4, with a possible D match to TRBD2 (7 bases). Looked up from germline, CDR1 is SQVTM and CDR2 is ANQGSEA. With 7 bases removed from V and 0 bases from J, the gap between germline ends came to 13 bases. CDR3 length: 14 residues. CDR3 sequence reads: CSAMGGLAKNIQYF. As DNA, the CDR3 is TGCAGCGCTATGGGGGGGCTAGCCAAAAACATTCAGTACTTC.

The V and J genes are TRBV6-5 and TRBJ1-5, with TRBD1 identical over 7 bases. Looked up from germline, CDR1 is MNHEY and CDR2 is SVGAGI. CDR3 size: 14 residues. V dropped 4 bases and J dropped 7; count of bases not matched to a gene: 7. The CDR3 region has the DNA TGTGCCAGCAGTTTTGACAGGGTGAAGCAGCCCCAGCATTTT. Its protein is CASSFDRVKQPQHF.

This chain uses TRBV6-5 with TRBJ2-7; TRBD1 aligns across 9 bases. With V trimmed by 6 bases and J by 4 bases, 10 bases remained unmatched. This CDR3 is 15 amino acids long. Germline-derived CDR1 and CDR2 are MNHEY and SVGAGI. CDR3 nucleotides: TGTGCCAGCAGACCTGGGACAGGGCAATGGTACGAGCAGTACTTC. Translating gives CASRPGTGQWYEQYF.

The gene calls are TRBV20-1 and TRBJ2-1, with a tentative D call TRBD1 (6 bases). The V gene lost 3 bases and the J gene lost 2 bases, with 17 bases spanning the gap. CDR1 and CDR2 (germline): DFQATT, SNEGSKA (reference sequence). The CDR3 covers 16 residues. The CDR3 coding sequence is TGCAGTGCTAGTCCGGGGCGACAGGTAACCTACAATGAGCAGTTCTTC. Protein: CSASPGRQVTYNEQFF.

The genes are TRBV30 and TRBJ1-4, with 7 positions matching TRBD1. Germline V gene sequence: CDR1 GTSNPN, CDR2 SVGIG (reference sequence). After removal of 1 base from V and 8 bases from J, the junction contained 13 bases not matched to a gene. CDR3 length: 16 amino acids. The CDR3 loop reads CAWSGAGGNAKEKLFF. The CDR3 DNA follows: TGTGCCTGGAGTGGGGCAGGGGGTAACGCGAAGGAAAAACTGTTTTTT.

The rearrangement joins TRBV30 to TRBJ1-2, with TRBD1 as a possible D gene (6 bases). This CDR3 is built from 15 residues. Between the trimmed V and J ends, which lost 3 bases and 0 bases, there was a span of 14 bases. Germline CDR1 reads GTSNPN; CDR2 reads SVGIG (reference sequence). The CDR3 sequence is CAWSRGGLANYGYTF. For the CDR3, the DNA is TGTGCCTGGAGCCGAGGGGGTCTAGCTAACTATGGCTACACCTTC.

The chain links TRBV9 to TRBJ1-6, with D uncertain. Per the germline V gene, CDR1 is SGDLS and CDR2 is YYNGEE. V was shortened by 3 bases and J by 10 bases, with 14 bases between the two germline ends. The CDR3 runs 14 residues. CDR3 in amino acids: CASSGAPTDSPLHF. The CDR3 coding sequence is TGTGCCAGCAGCGGGGCCCCGACCGACTCACCCCTCCACTTT. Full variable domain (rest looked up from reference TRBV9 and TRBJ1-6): DSGVTQTPKHLITATGQRVTLRCSPRSGDLSVYWYQQSLDQGLQFLIQYYNGEERAKGNILERFSAQQFPDLHSELNLSSLELGDSALYFCASSGAPTDSPLHFGNGTRLTVT.

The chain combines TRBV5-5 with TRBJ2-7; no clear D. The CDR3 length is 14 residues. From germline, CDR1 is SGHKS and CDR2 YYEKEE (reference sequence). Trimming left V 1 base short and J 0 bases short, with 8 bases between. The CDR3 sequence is CASSLRQASYEQYF. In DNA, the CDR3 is TGTGCCAGCAGCTTGCGGCAGGCCTCCTACGAGCAGTACTTC.

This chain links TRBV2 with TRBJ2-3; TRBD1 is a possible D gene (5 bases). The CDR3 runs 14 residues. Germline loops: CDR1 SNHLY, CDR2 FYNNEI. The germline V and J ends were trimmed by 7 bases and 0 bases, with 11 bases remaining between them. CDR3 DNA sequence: TGTGCCAGCACCCCAGGGTTTAGCACAGATACGCAGTATTTT. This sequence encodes CASTPGFSTDTQYF.

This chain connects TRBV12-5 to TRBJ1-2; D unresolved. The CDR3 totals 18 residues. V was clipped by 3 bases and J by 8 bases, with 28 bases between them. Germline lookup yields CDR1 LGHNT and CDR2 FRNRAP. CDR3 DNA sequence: TGTGCTAGTGGTTTTCTCGGACTAGAGGGTGGCTACGGGTGGGGCTACACCTTC. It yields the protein CASGFLGLEGGYGWGYTF.

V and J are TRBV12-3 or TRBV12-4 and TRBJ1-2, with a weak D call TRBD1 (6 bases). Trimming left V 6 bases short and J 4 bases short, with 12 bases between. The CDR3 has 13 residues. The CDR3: CASSPDRTYGYTF. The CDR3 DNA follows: TGTGCCAGCAGCCCCGACAGGACCTATGGCTACACCTTC.

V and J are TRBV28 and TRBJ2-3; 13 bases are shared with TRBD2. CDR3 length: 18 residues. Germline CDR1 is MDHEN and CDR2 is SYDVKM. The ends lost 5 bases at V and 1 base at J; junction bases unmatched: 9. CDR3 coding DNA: TGTGCCAGCAGTGAACTAGCGGGGGGGCCGATTGGCACAGATACGCAGTATTTT. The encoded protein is CASSELAGGPIGTDTQYF.

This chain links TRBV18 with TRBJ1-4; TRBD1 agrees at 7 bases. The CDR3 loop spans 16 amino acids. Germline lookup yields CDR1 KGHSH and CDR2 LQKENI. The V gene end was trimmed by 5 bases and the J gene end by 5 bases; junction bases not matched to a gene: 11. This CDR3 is CASSYSRQGINEKLFF. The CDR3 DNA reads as TGTGCCAGCTCATACTCCCGACAGGGAATCAATGAAAAACTGTTTTTT.

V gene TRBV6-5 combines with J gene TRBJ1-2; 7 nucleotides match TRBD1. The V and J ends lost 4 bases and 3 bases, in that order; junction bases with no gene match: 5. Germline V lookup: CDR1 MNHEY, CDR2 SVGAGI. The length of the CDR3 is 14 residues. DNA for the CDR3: TGTGCCAGCAGTTCGGGACAGAGTTACTATGGCTACACCTTC. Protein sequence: CASSSGQSYYGYTF.

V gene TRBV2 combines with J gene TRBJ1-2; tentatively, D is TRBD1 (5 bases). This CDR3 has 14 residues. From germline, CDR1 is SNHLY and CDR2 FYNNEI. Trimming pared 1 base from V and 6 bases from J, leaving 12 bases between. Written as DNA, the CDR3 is TGTGCCAGCAGTGAAGTGTCCAGGGTGGATGGCTACACCTTC. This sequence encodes CASSEVSRVDGYTF.

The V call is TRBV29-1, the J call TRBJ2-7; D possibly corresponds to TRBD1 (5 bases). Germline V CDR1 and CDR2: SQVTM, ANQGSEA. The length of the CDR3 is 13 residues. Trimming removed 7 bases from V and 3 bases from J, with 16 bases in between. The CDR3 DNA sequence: TGCAGCGCTACGCAGGGTATGGGCTACGAGCAGTACTTC. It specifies CSATQGMGYEQYF.

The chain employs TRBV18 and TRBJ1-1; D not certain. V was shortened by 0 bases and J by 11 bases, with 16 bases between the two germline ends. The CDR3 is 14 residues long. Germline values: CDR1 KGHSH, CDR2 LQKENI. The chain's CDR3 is CASSPPSTGLRAFF. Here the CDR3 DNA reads TGTGCCAGCTCACCACCATCGACCGGACTTAGGGCTTTCTTT.

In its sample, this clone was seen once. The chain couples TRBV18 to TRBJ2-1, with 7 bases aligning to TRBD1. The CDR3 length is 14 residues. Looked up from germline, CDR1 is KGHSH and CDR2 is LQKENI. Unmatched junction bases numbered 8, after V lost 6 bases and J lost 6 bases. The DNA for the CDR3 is TGTGCCAGCTCGCTTGACAGGGAGCCCAATGAGCAGTTCTTC. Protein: CASSLDREPNEQFF.

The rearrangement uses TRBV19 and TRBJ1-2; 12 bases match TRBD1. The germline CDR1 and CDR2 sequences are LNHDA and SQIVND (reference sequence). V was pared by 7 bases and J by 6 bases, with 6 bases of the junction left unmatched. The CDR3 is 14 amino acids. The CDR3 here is CASKMGQGAHGYTF. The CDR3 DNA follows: TGTGCCAGTAAAATGGGACAGGGGGCCCATGGCTACACCTTC.

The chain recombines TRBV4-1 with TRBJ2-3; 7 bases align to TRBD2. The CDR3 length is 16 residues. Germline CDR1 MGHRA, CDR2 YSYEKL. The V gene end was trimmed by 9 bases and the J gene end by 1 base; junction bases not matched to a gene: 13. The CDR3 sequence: CASTERGDGGTDTQYF. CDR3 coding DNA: TGCGCCAGTACCGAGCGGGGCGATGGTGGCACAGATACGCAGTATTTT.

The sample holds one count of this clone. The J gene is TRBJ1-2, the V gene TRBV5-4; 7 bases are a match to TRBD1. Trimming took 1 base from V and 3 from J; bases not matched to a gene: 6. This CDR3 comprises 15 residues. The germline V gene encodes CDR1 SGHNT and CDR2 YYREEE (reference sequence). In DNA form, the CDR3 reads TGTGCCAGCAGCTTGAAAGCTCAGGGGGACTATGGCTACACCTTC. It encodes CASSLKAQGDYGYTF.

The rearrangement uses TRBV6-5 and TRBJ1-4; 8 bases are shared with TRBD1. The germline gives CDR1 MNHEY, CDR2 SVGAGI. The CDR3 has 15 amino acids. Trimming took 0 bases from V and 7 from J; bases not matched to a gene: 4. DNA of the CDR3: TGTGCCAGCAGTTACTCCTCGGACAGGGCTGAAAAACTGTTTTTT. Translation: CASSYSSDRAEKLFF.

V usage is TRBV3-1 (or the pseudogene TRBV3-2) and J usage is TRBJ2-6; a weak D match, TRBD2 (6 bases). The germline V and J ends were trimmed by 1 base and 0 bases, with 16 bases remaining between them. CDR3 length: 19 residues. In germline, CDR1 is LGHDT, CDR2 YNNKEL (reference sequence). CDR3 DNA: TGTGCCAGCAGCCAAGCTCAGGTAGGGAGGAGCTCTGGGGCCAACGTCCTGACTTTC. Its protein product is CASSQAQVGRSSGANVLTF.